These 17 T cell receptor beta chains were sequenced from one sample in a study of T cells in Graves' hyperthyroidism and ophthalmopathy. Amplified regions were TCR beta CDR3 sequences from RNA transcripts. First-round RT-PCR targeting the TCR CDR3 was performed with the HTBI primer set. TCRdb fed the multiplex PCR reads into MiXCR, producing one record per CDR3 protein. The sample contains roughly 380,000 distinct CDR3 sequences, more than 11% of which appear only once. What was sequenced was blood. The receptors shown here come from an older woman with Graves' hyperthyroidism.

This clonotype was seen many times. This chain uses TRBV11-2 with TRBJ2-7, with TRBD1 matching 7 bases. CDR1 is SGHAT, CDR2 FQNNGV, per germline. V gave up 5 bases and J gave up 4 bases; unmatched junction bases: 8. There are 14 residues in the CDR3. The chain's CDR3 is CASSLQGSPYEQYF. In DNA form, the CDR3 reads TGTGCCAGCAGCCTACAGGGGTCGCCTTACGAGCAGTACTTC.

The chain employs TRBV5-6 and TRBJ2-7; D unresolved. Germline V gene sequence: CDR1 SGHDT, CDR2 YYEEEE. The length of the CDR3 is 12 residues. Deletions cut 6 bases from V and 7 bases from J, with 14 bases between. The CDR3 loop reads CASTIQRREQYF. The CDR3 bases are TGTGCCAGCACCATCCAAAGGCGGGAGCAGTACTTC.

This clonotype has ten or more counts. The chain links TRBV5-1 to TRBJ1-1; maybe TRBD1 (5 bases). There are 16 residues in the CDR3. Trimming took off 1 base at V and 1 base at J, with 14 bases between the two ends. Germline V gene data show CDR1 as SGHRS and CDR2 as YFSETQ. The CDR3 sequence is CASSLMQGQGNTEAFF. The CDR3 DNA reads TGCGCCAGCAGCTTGATGCAGGGCCAAGGGAACACTGAAGCTTTCTTT. Full variable domain (rest looked up from reference TRBV5-1 and TRBJ1-1): KAGVTQTPRYLIKTRGQQVTLSCSPISGHRSVSWYQQTPGQGLQFLFEYFSETQRNKGNFPGRFSGRQFSNSRSEMNVSTLELGDSALYLCASSLMQGQGNTEAFFGQGTRLTVV.

The sample holds many counts of this clonotype. The chain carries TRBV7-8 and TRBJ1-6; D ambiguous. V dropped 1 base and J dropped 6 bases, with 13 bases sitting between them. CDR3 length equals 16 residues. Germline assignment: CDR1 SGHVS and CDR2 FQNEAQ. The CDR3 bases are TGTGCCAGCAGCTTAGGCCAGGCATACCTTAATTCACCCCTCCACTTT. It yields the protein CASSLGQAYLNSPLHF.

Ten or more counts support this clonotype. The rearrangement uses TRBV20-1 and TRBJ2-3; 7 nucleotides line up with TRBD1. CDR3 size: 14 residues. With V trimmed by 3 bases and J by 4 bases, 7 bases remained unmatched. Germline V CDR1 and CDR2: DFQATT, SNEGSKA (reference sequence). In nucleotides, the CDR3 is TGCAGTGCTAGGAGGGGGCGAGGTCCAGATACGCAGTATTTT. This translates into CSARRGRGPDTQYF.

This clonotype was observed a few times. The chain is built from TRBV28 and TRBJ2-4; D is unclear. The CDR3 covers 13 residues. The V gene lost 2 bases and the J gene lost 1 base, with 3 bases spanning the gap. Germline V gene data show CDR1 as MDHEN and CDR2 as SYDVKM. The chain's CDR3 is CASSLTAKNIQYF. In DNA, the CDR3 is TGTGCCAGCAGTTTAACGGCCAAAAACATTCAGTACTTC.

The chain couples TRBV11-2 to TRBJ1-1; 10 positions agree with TRBD1. The CDR3 length is 16 residues. V gave up 4 bases and J gave up 4 bases; unmatched junction bases: 9. Germline V CDR1 and CDR2: SGHAT, FQNNGV. CDR3 region: CASSWRRGTGVTEAFF. DNA for the CDR3: TGTGCCAGCAGCTGGAGAAGGGGGACAGGGGTCACTGAAGCTTTCTTT.

The CDR3 coding sequence is TGTGCCAGCAGCCTGACAGGGCAATCAGATACGCAGTATTTT. This translates into CASSLTGQSDTQYF. The chain couples TRBV7-9 to TRBJ2-3, with 7 bases identical to TRBD1. Germline V CDR1 and CDR2: SEHNR, FQNEAQ (reference sequence). V dropped 5 bases and J dropped 4; count of bases not matched to a gene: 6. The length of the CDR3 is 14 residues.

This clonotype has at least ten counts. The chain couples TRBV6-6 to TRBJ2-7; D call uncertain. The CDR3 length is 14 residues. CDR1 MNHNY and CDR2 SVGAGI come from the germline V gene (reference sequence). The V and J ends lost 0 bases and 0 bases respectively, with 6 bases between them. The CDR3 coding sequence is TGTGCCAGCAGTTACTCGAGGTACTCCTACGAGCAGTACTTC. Protein: CASSYSRYSYEQYF.

This clonotype was counted ten times or more. The V and J genes are TRBV2 and TRBJ2-3; D possibly corresponds to TRBD2 (6 bases). The V end lost 7 bases, the J end lost 0 bases, and 17 bases lay between the germline ends. The CDR3 consists of 16 residues. CDR1 is SNHLY, CDR2 FYNNEI, per germline. CDR3 DNA sequence: TGTGCCAGCACCGAGGAGGGGCGACCTAGCACAGATACGCAGTATTTT. Translating it yields CASTEEGRPSTDTQYF. Using reference TRBV2 and TRBJ2-3 for the parts outside the CDR3, the full variable domain is EPEVTQTPSHQVTQMGQEVILRCVPISNHLYFYWYRQILGQKVEFLVSFYNNEISEKSEIFDDQFSVERPDGSNFTLKIRSTKLEDSAMYFCASTEEGRPSTDTQYFGPGTRLTVL.

The J gene is TRBJ2-1, the V gene TRBV9, with 8 bases identical to TRBD2. The germline V gene encodes CDR1 SGDLS and CDR2 YYNGEE. This CDR3 is 13 amino acids long. The J segment lost 7 bases and the V segment lost 3 bases, leaving 3 bases of the junction unmatched. The CDR3 DNA reads TGTGCCAGCAGCGCCATAGCGGGGAATGAGCAGTTCTTC. It encodes CASSAIAGNEQFF.

This clonotype has a count of ten or more. The chain links TRBV18 to TRBJ1-1; D unresolved. This CDR3 contains 13 residues. CDR1 and CDR2 from the germline V gene are KGHSH and LQKENI. V gave up 0 bases and J gave up 3 bases, with 5 bases separating them. CDR3 bases: TGTGCCAGCTCACCACCGATGGACACTGAAGCTTTCTTT. It is translated as CASSPPMDTEAFF.

There are a few counts of this clonotype. This chain uses TRBV5-4 with TRBJ2-3, with TRBD2 identical over 13 bases. Per the germline V gene, CDR1 is SGHNT and CDR2 is YYREEE (reference sequence). V was clipped by 5 bases and J by 5 bases; unmatched bases: 8. The CDR3 extends over 16 amino acids. DNA of the CDR3: TGTGCCAGCAGTTCGGGACTAGCGGGAAAGGGAGATACGCAGTATTTT. It specifies CASSSGLAGKGDTQYF.

This clonotype was found many times. The chain employs TRBV28 and TRBJ2-1, with 12 bases fitting TRBD2. From germline, CDR1 is MDHEN and CDR2 SYDVKM. The CDR3 is made up of 17 amino acids. V lost 2 bases, J lost 3 bases, and 5 bases stayed unmatched. DNA of the CDR3: TGTGCCAGCAGTTTACGTGGACTAGCGGGATTCTACAATGAGCAGTTCTTC. Translating it yields CASSLRGLAGFYNEQFF.

This clonotype has only a few counts. In DNA, the CDR3 is TGTGCCAGCAGTTACCCAGCCTTCGAGCAGTACTTC. It yields the protein CASSYPAFEQYF. This rearrangement joins TRBV6-2 or TRBV6-3 to TRBJ2-7; unclear D gene. V was clipped by 2 bases and J by 6 bases, with 8 bases between them. The CDR3 sequence is 12 residues long. Per germline, CDR1 MNHEY and CDR2 SVGEGT.

This clonotype has ten or more counts. CDR3 in DNA: TGTGCCAGCTCACCACAGGGAGGGGACGGAAACACCATATATTTT. Translation: CASSPQGGDGNTIYF. The chain carries TRBV18 and TRBJ1-3; D is perhaps TRBD1 (5 bases). This CDR3 has 15 residues. The V gene's germline CDR1 is KGHSH and CDR2 LQKENI. V lost 1 base, J lost 4 bases, and 11 bases lay in between.

In this sample, this clonotype turned up many times. The chain combines TRBV7-9 with TRBJ2-5; D gene unclear. The V gene lost 5 bases and the J gene lost 1 base, with 14 bases spanning the gap. The CDR3 is 15 residues long. Germline loops: CDR1 SEHNR, CDR2 FQNEAQ (reference sequence). The CDR3 nucleotides read TGTGCCAGCAGCCTAATCTGGGCAGGCCAAGAGACCCAGTACTTC. Residues: CASSLIWAGQETQYF.